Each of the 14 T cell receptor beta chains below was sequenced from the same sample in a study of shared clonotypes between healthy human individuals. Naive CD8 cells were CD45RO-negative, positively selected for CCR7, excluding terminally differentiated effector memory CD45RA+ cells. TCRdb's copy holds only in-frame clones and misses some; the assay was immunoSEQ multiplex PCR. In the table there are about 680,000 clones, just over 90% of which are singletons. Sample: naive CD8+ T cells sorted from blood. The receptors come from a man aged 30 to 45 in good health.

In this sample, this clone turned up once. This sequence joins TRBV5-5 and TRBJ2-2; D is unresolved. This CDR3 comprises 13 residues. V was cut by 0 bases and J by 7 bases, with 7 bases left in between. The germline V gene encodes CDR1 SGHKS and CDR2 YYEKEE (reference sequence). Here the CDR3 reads CASSLESNGELFF. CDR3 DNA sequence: TGTGCCAGCAGCTTGGAATCGAACGGGGAGCTGTTTTTT.

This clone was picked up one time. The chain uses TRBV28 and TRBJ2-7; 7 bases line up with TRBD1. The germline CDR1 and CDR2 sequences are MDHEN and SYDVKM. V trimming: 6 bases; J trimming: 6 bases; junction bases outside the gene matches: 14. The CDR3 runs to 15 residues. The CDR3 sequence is CASRLVGQEQGEQYF. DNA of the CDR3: TGTGCCAGCAGACTAGTAGGACAGGAACAGGGCGAGCAGTACTTC.

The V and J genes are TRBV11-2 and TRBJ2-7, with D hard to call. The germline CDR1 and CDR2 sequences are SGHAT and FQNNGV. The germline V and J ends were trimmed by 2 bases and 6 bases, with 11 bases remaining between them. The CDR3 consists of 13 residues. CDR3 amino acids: CASSLSGRGEQYF. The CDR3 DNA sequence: TGTGCCAGCAGCTTATCGGGCCGAGGCGAGCAGTACTTC.

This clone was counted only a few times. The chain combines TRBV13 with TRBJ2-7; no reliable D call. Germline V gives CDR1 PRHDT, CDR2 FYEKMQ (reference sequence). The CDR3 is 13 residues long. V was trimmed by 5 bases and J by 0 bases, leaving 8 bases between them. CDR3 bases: TGTGCCAGCAGCCCCGAAAGCTCCTACGAGCAGTACTTC. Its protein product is CASSPESSYEQYF.

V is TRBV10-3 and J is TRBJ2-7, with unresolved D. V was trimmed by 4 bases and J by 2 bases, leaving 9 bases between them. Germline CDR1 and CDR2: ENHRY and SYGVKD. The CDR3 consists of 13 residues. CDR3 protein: CAISGGDTYEQYF. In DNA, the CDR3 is TGTGCCATCAGTGGCGGCGATACCTACGAGCAGTACTTC.

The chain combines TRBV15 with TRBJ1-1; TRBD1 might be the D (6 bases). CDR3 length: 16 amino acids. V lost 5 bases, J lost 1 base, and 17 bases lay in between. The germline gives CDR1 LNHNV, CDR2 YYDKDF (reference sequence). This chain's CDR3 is CATSPLGGEKNTEAFF. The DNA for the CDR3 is TGTGCCACCAGCCCCCTAGGGGGTGAAAAGAACACTGAAGCTTTCTTT.

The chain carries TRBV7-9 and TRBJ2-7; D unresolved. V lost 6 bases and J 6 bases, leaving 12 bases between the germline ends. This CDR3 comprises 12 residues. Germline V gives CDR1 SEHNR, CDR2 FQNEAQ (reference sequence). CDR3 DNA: TGTGCCAGCAGAGGGCCCCTGAGCGAGCAGTACTTC. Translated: CASRGPLSEQYF.

CDR3 bases: TGTGCCAGCAGCTCCGGACAGGGGTTGGATGAGCAGTTCTTC. This codes for CASSSGQGLDEQFF. The chain combines TRBV11-2 with TRBJ2-1; 9 positions agree with TRBD1. The ends lost 4 bases at V and 8 bases at J; junction bases unmatched: 6. The CDR3 runs to 14 residues. Germline V lookup: CDR1 SGHAT, CDR2 FQNNGV. The whole variable domain, remainder taken from reference TRBV11-2 and TRBJ2-1, is EAGVAQSPRYKIIEKRQSVAFWCNPISGHATLYWYQQILGQGPKLLIQFQNNGVVDDSQLPKDRFSAERLKGVDSTLKIQPAKLEDSAVYLCASSSGQGLDEQFFGPGTRLTVL.

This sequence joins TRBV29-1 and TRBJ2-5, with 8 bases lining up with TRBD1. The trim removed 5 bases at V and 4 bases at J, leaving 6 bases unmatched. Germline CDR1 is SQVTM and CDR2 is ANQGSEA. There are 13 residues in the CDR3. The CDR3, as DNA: TGCAGCGTTAGACAGGGGACCGGAGAGACCCAGTACTTC. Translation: CSVRQGTGETQYF.

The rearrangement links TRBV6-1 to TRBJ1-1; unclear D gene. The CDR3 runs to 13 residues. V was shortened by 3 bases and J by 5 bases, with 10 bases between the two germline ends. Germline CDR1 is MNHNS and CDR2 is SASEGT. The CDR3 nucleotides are TGTGCCAGCAGTGACCTCAGAGGGACTGAAGCTTTCTTT. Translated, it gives CASSDLRGTEAFF.

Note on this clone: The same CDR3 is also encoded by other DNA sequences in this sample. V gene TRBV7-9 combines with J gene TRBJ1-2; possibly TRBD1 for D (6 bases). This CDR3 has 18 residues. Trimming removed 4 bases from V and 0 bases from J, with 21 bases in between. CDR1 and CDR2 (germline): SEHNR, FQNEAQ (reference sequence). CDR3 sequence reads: CASSSSYRGTPPNYGYTF. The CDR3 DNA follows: TGTGCCAGCAGCTCATCATATCGGGGGACACCTCCTAACTATGGCTACACCTTC.

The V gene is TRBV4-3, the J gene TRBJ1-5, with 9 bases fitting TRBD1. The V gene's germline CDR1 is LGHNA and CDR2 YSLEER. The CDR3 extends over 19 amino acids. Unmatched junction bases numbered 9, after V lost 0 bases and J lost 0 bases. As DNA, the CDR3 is TGCGCCAGCAGCCAAGATCGGGACAGGGAGTCATATAGCAATCAGCCCCAGCATTTT. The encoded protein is CASSQDRDRESYSNQPQHF.

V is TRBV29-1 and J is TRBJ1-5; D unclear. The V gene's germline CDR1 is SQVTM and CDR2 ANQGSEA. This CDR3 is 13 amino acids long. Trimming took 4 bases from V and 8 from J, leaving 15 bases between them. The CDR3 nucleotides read TGCAGCGTTGTTTTTAGCGGGAGAAAGCCCCAGCATTTT. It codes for CSVVFSGRKPQHF.

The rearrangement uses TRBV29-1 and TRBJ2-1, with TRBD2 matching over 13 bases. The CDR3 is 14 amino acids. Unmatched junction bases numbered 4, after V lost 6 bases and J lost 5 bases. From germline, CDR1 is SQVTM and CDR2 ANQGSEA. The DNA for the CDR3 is TGCAGCGTATATGGACTAGCGGGAGACAATGAGCAGTTCTTC. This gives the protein CSVYGLAGDNEQFF.